This TCR beta chain was profiled in a study of beta chain features in type 1 diabetes. Every isolated RNA sample was fully reverse transcribed, so sequencing captured expressed TCRB transcripts. Here immunoSEQ multiplex PCR was the method, and the copy in TCRdb shows in-frame clones only, minus some. The data show 200,000 to 250,000 clones, 9% to 10% seen once. Material for sequencing was naive CD4+ T cells from blood. This receptor was identified in a woman younger than 30 in good health.

CDR3 DNA sequence: TGCGCCAGCAGCTCACAGGGGAGGAACACTGAAGCTTTCTTT. Translating it yields CASSSQGRNTEAFF. The chain links TRBV5-1 to TRBJ1-1; 7 bases line up with TRBD1. The CDR3 totals 14 residues. The germline CDR1 and CDR2 sequences are SGHRS and YFSETQ. V was pared by 3 bases and J by 1 base, with 3 bases of the junction left unmatched.